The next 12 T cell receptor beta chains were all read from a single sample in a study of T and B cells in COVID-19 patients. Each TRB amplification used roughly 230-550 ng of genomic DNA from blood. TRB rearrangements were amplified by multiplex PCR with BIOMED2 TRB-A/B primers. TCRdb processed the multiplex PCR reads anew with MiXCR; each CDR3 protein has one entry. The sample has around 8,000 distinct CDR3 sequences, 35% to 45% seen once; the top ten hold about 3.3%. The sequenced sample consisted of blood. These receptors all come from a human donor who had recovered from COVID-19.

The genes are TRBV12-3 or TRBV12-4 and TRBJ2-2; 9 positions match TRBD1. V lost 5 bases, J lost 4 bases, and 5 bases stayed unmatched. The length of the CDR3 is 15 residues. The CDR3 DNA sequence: TGTGCCAGCAGTCTCGGACAGGGGACCACCGGGGAGCTGTTTTTT. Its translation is CASSLGQGTTGELFF.

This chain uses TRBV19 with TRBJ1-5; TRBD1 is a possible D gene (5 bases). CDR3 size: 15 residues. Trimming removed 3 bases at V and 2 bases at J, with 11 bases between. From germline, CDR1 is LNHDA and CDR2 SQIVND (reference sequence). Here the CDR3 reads CASSIGGGGNQPQHF. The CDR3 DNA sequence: TGTGCCAGTAGTATCGGGGGTGGGGGCAATCAGCCCCAGCATTTT.

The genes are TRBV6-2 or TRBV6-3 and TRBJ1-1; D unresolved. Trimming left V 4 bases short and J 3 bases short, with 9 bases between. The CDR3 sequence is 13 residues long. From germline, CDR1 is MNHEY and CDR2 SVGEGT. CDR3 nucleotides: TGTGCCAGCAGTTTCGCGGACTACACTGAAGCTTTCTTT. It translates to CASSFADYTEAFF.

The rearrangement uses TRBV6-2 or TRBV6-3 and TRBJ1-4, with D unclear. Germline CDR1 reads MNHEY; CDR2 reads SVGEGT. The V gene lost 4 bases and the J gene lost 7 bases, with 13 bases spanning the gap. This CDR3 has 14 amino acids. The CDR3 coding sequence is TGTGCCAGCAGTTTACCGGCAAGGCCTGAAAAACTGTTTTTT. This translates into CASSLPARPEKLFF.

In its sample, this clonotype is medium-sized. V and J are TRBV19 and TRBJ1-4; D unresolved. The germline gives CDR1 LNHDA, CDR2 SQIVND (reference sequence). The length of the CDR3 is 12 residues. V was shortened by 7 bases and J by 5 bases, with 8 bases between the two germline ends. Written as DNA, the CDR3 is TGTGCCAGTACCCGATTCAATGAAAAACTGTTTTTT. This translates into CASTRFNEKLFF.

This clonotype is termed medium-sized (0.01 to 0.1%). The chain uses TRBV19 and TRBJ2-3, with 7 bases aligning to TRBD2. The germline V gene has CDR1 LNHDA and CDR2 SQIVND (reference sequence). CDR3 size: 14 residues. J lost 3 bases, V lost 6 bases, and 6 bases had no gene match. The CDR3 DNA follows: TGTGCCAGTAGGATAACCGGGGGGACAGATACGCAGTATTTT. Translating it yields CASRITGGTDTQYF.

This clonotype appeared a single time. The CDR3 coding sequence is TGTGCCAGCTCACCTGCGACTAGCGGGGGATATGAGCAGTTCTTC. Protein product: CASSPATSGGYEQFF. The chain is built from TRBV18 and TRBJ2-1; 12 bases are a match to TRBD2. J gave up 8 bases and V 3 bases, and 5 bases lay outside the gene matches. CDR3 length equals 15 residues. CDR1 and CDR2 from the germline V gene are KGHSH and LQKENI.

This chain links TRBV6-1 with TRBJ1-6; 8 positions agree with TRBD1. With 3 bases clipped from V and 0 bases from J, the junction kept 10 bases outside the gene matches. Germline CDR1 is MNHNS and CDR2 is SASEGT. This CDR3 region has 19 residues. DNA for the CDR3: TGTGCCAGCAGTGACCGGGAATCAACAGGGGGCTCCTATAATTCACCCCTCCACTTT. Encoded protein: CASSDRESTGGSYNSPLHF.

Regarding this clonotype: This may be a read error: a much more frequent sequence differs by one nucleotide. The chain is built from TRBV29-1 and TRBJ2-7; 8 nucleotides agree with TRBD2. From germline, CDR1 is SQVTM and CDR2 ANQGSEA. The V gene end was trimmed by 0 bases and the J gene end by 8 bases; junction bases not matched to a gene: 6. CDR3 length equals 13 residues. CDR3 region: CSVEDAGGHKQYF. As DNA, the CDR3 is TGCAGCGTTGAAGATGCGGGGGGCCACAAGCAGTACTTC.

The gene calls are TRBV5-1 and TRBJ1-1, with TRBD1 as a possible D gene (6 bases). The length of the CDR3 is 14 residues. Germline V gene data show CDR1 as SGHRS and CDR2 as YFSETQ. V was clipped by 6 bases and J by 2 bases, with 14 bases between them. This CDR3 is CASTTVGGNTEAFF. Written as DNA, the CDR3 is TGCGCCAGCACGACAGTGGGGGGCAACACTGAAGCTTTCTTT.

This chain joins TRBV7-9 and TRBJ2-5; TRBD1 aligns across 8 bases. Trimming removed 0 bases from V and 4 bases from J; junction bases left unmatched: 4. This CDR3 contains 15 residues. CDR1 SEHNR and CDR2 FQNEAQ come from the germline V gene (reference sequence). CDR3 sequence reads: CASSLADGQGETQYF. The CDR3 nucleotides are TGTGCCAGCAGCTTAGCTGATGGACAGGGAGAGACCCAGTACTTC.

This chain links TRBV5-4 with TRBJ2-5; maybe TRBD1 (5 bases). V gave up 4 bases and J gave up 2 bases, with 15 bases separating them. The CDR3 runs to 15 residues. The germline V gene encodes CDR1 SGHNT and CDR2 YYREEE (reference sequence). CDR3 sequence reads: CASSRMTASQETQYF. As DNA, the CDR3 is TGTGCCAGCAGCCGGATGACAGCGTCTCAAGAGACCCAGTACTTC. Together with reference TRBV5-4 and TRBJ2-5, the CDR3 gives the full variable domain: ETGVTQSPTHLIKTRGQQVTLRCSSQSGHNTVSWYQQALGQGPQFIFQYYREEENGRGNFPPRFSGLQFPNYSSELNVNALELDDSALYLCASSRMTASQETQYFGPGTRLLVL.